The next 9 T cell receptor beta chains were all read from a single sample in a study of radiotherapy plus CTLA-4 blockade in lung cancer. Generated by immunoSEQ multiplex PCR, the TCRdb table keeps only in-frame clones and is missing some. The sample contains some 92,000 clones, 75% to 90% of which appear only once. The sequencing here drew on peripheral blood, taken from a patient treated with radiotherapy plus ipilimumab. Every receptor here comes from a human donor with non-small cell lung cancer who had a partial response to radiotherapy plus ipilimumab.

This CDR3 is CAWGTERYEQYF. CDR3 coding DNA: TGTGCCTGGGGGACAGAGCGATACGAGCAGTACTTC. The chain employs TRBV30 and TRBJ2-7, with 7 bases matching TRBD1. The CDR3 covers 12 residues. Germline trimming cut 5 bases from V and 4 bases from J; bases unmatched to any gene: 5. CDR1 and CDR2 (germline): GTSNPN, SVGIG (reference sequence).

The V gene is TRBV19, the J gene TRBJ2-1, with 9 nucleotides matching TRBD2. J lost 6 bases, V lost 0 bases, and 6 bases had no gene match. The CDR3 runs to 16 residues. Germline V CDR1 and CDR2: LNHDA, SQIVND (reference sequence). CDR3 bases: TGTGCCAGTAGTATAGACGGACCGCGGGGGGGCAATGAGCAGTTCTTC. Its protein product is CASSIDGPRGGNEQFF. Full variable domain (outside the CDR3, taken from reference TRBV19 and TRBJ2-1): DGGITQSPKYLFRKEGQNVTLSCEQNLNHDAMYWYRQDPGQGLRLIYYSQIVNDFQKGDIAEGYSVSREKKESFPLTVTSAQKNPTAFYLCASSIDGPRGGNEQFFGPGTRLTVL.

This clone was seen more than once but under ten times. The chain couples TRBV5-4 to TRBJ1-5; possible D gene TRBD1, 6 bases. Germline-derived CDR1 and CDR2 are SGHNT and YYREEE (reference sequence). The CDR3 runs to 17 residues. With 2 bases removed from V and 4 bases from J, the gap between germline ends came to 19 bases. CDR3 sequence (DNA): TGTGCCAGCAGCTTAGCACCCGGACAGTCCCTGAATCAGCCCCAGCATTTT. Amino acid sequence: CASSLAPGQSLNQPQHF.

This clone came up a few times. The V and J genes are TRBV11-2 and TRBJ2-3; 10 bases are shared with TRBD2. CDR1 and CDR2 from the germline V gene are SGHAT and FQNNGV. The junction had 6 bases not matched to a gene; V was cut back by 4 bases and J by 2 bases. CDR3 size: 16 residues. The CDR3 reads CASSYGTSAFTDTQYF. The CDR3 region has the DNA TGTGCCAGCAGCTATGGGACTAGCGCCTTCACAGATACGCAGTATTTT.

V usage is TRBV18 and J usage is TRBJ2-3, with a possible D match to TRBD2 (6 bases). Germline V lookup: CDR1 KGHSH, CDR2 LQKENI. Trimming stripped 4 bases from V and 3 bases from J, with 8 bases between. The CDR3 covers 13 residues. The CDR3 loop is CASSLLATDTQYF. CDR3 coding DNA: TGTGCCAGCTCACTGCTAGCGACAGATACGCAGTATTTT.

The gene calls are TRBV25-1 and TRBJ1-1; D may be TRBD1 (6 bases). Germline CDR1 is MGHDK and CDR2 is SYGVNS. With 5 bases removed from V and 4 bases from J, the gap between germline ends came to 17 bases. This CDR3 has 15 residues. CDR3 bases: TGTGCCAGCAGTTCCAACTGGGGGGGCCCCACTGAAGCTTTCTTT. It codes for CASSSNWGGPTEAFF.

This chain joins TRBV5-1 and TRBJ1-4, with D hard to call. CDR1 is SGHRS, CDR2 YFSETQ, per germline. The CDR3 sequence is 13 residues long. V dropped 2 bases and J dropped 5 bases, with 7 bases sitting between them. CDR3: CASSLRENEKLFF. In DNA form, the CDR3 reads TGCGCCAGCAGCTTACGGGAAAATGAAAAACTGTTTTTT.

The chain combines TRBV27 with TRBJ2-1, with 7 bases identical to TRBD2. CDR1 and CDR2 (germline): MNHEY, SMNVEV (reference sequence). There are 14 residues in the CDR3. The J segment lost 9 bases and the V segment lost 4 bases, leaving 9 bases of the junction unmatched. Written as DNA, the CDR3 is TGTGCCAGCAGTTCGGGACTACGGCTTGGTGAGCAGTTCTTC. Its protein product is CASSSGLRLGEQFF.

The chain couples TRBV6-1 to TRBJ2-5; the D gene is possibly TRBD1 (6 bases). The J call may be wrong; the DNA end is better matched by TRBJ2-7. There are 14 residues in the CDR3. The germline CDR1 and CDR2 sequences are MNHNS and SASEGT. The CDR3, as DNA: TGTGCCAGCAGCGCCCCGGGACAAAGGTACGAGCAGTACTTC. It codes for CASSAPGQRYEQYF.